These 18 T cell receptor beta chains came from one sample sequenced in a study of T cell responses to AZD1222 COVID-19 vaccine. Some clones are missing from TCRdb's copy, which holds only in-frame ones; the method was immunoSEQ multiplex PCR. The table shows 110,000 or so clones, with 86% occurring only once. The material was peripheral blood, obtained 28 days after the second AZD1222 dose. These receptors all stem from an adult who received the AZD1222 COVID-19 vaccine.

The chain joins TRBV7-9 to TRBJ1-4, with D possibly being TRBD1 (5 bases). Per germline, CDR1 SEHNR and CDR2 FQNEAQ (reference sequence). The CDR3 sequence is 15 residues long. V gave up 8 bases and J gave up 8 bases, with 21 bases separating them. For the CDR3, the DNA is TGTGCCAGCGCCGGGATAGTATTAGAGGGGGAAAAACTGTTTTTT. Translated: CASAGIVLEGEKLFF.

The chain couples TRBV24-1 to TRBJ2-7; TRBD2 aligns across 10 bases. Germline V gene sequence: CDR1 KGHDR, CDR2 SFDVKD. The CDR3 contains 17 residues. Trimming removed 9 bases from V and 2 bases from J; junction bases left unmatched: 15. CDR3 bases: TGTGCCACCGCAGAGACTAGCGGGTATCTCAGACCCTACGAGCAGTACTTC. Translated, it gives CATAETSGYLRPYEQYF.

J is TRBJ2-2 and V is TRBV19; D possibly matches TRBD1 or TRBD2 (5 bases each). CDR1 is LNHDA and CDR2 is SQIVND in the germline V gene (reference sequence). Trimming shortened V by 3 bases and J by 3 bases, and 14 bases separated the two germline ends. This CDR3 spans 16 amino acids. The CDR3 nucleotides read TGTGCCAGTAGTATGTGGGACGGACCTTACACCGGGGAGCTGTTTTTT. Protein product: CASSMWDGPYTGELFF.

V and J are TRBV10-3 and TRBJ2-7; no clear D. The germline V gene has CDR1 ENHRY and CDR2 SYGVKD. The CDR3 has 14 amino acids. Between the trimmed V and J ends, which lost 3 bases and 2 bases, there was a span of 11 bases. This CDR3 reads CAISDRPDTYEQYF. The CDR3 region has the DNA TGTGCCATCAGTGACCGTCCGGATACCTACGAGCAGTACTTC.

This clone was observed a handful of times. The V and J genes are TRBV5-1 and TRBJ2-7, with 11 bases matching TRBD2. V trimming: 3 bases; J trimming: 5 bases; junction bases outside the gene matches: 7. CDR1 is SGHRS and CDR2 is YFSETQ in the germline V gene. CDR3 length equals 15 residues. The DNA of the CDR3 is TGCGCCAGCAGCTCAACTAGCGGGAGCGGCGACGAGCAGTACTTC. Protein sequence: CASSSTSGSGDEQYF.

The chain couples TRBV6-1 to TRBJ1-5; D is unclear. The germline CDR1 and CDR2 sequences are MNHNS and SASEGT. This CDR3 spans 16 amino acids. The ends were cut back, 0 bases at V and 0 bases at J, with 9 bases in the middle. The CDR3 sequence is CASSEAEGYSNQPQHF. The CDR3 region has the DNA TGTGCCAGCAGTGAAGCGGAAGGGTATAGCAATCAGCCCCAGCATTTT.

The rearrangement joins TRBV18 to TRBJ2-7; maybe TRBD2 (5 bases). Trimming removed 3 bases at V and 2 bases at J, with 11 bases between. Germline V gene lookup returns CDR1 KGHSH and CDR2 LQKENI. The CDR3 is 14 amino acids. The DNA of the CDR3 is TGTGCCAGCTCACCCGGACTGACGACCTACGAGCAGTACTTC. This sequence encodes CASSPGLTTYEQYF.

Concerning this clone: The same CDR3 can be traced to other DNA sequences in this sample. The rearrangement uses TRBV7-9 and TRBJ1-1; TRBD1 might be the D (5 bases). The CDR3 covers 13 residues. The germline gives CDR1 SEHNR, CDR2 FQNEAQ (reference sequence). Deletions cut 6 bases from V and 1 base from J, with 9 bases between. Written as DNA, the CDR3 is TGTGCCAGCAGTCCTGGGGGGAACACTGAAGCTTTCTTT. This sequence encodes CASSPGGNTEAFF.

The chain's CDR3 is CASSPGLAGVEQFF. As DNA, the CDR3 is TGCGCCAGCAGCCCGGGACTAGCGGGAGTTGAGCAGTTCTTC. The chain has TRBV5-1 and TRBJ2-1; the match to TRBD2 covers 14 bases. The CDR3 consists of 14 residues. CDR1 is SGHRS, CDR2 YFSETQ, per germline. V lost 4 bases and J lost 9; bases outside the gene matches: 3.

J is TRBJ2-3 and V is TRBV3-1 (or the pseudogene TRBV3-2), with unresolved D. Trimming left V 0 bases short and J 2 bases short, with 12 bases between. The CDR3 sequence is 16 residues long. Germline CDR1 reads LGHDT; CDR2 reads YNNKEL (reference sequence). DNA for the CDR3: TGTGCCAGCAGCCAAGAAGGACGTTATCCCACAGATACGCAGTATTTT. It encodes CASSQEGRYPTDTQYF.

This chain joins TRBV2 and TRBJ1-5; TRBD1 agrees at 7 bases. The trim removed 7 bases at V and 7 bases at J, leaving 13 bases unmatched. CDR1 and CDR2 (germline): SNHLY, FYNNEI. The CDR3 has 15 amino acids. CDR3 residues: CASTPQTGIEQPQHF. Here the CDR3 DNA reads TGTGCCAGCACCCCCCAGACAGGGATTGAACAGCCCCAGCATTTT.

The CDR3 loop is CATVSGVEQYF. The CDR3 nucleotides read TGTGCCACGGTATCGGGGGTCGAGCAGTACTTC. The chain has TRBV5-4 and TRBJ2-7, with a weak D call TRBD2 (6 bases). The CDR3 consists of 11 residues. V lost 9 bases and J lost 6, with 13 bases in between. Germline V lookup: CDR1 SGHNT, CDR2 YYREEE (reference sequence). Variable domain in full (rest from reference TRBV5-4 and TRBJ2-7): ETGVTQSPTHLIKTRGQQVTLRCSSQSGHNTVSWYQQALGQGPQFIFQYYREEENGRGNFPPRFSGLQFPNYSSELNVNALELDDSALYLCATVSGVEQYFGPGTRLTVT.

The chain couples TRBV7-9 to TRBJ1-2; D unclear. V was pared by 1 base and J by 5 bases, with 11 bases between. The CDR3 is 14 residues long. Germline CDR1 SEHNR, CDR2 FQNEAQ (reference sequence). Here the CDR3 reads CASSLGPSAYGYTF. The CDR3 region has the DNA TGTGCCAGCAGCTTAGGTCCCTCGGCGTATGGCTACACCTTC.

The gene calls are TRBV30 and TRBJ2-3, with 14 bases matching TRBD2. With V trimmed by 2 bases and J by 6 bases, 7 bases remained unmatched. The CDR3 contains 16 residues. The germline gives CDR1 GTSNPN, CDR2 SVGIG (reference sequence). The CDR3 DNA follows: TGTGCCTGGAGTTCCGGGACTAGCGGGAGTGAGGATACGCAGTATTTT. This translates into CAWSSGTSGSEDTQYF.

The chain joins TRBV6-4 to TRBJ2-3, with 11 bases lining up with TRBD2. The CDR3 loop spans 15 amino acids. Germline loops: CDR1 MRHNA, CDR2 SNTAGT. The junction had 2 bases not matched to a gene; V was cut back by 6 bases and J by 0 bases. CDR3 nucleotide sequence: TGTGCCAGCAGGGGACTAGCGGAGAGCACAGATACGCAGTATTTT. It is translated as CASRGLAESTDTQYF.

For this clone: The sample contains more than one DNA sequence encoding this CDR3. The chain combines TRBV5-4 with TRBJ1-3; D unresolved. This CDR3 region has 12 residues. Per the germline V gene, CDR1 is SGHNT and CDR2 is YYREEE (reference sequence). The ends were cut back, 0 bases at V and 3 bases at J, with 1 base in the middle. CDR3 in amino acids: CASSLGGNTIYF. DNA of the CDR3: TGTGCCAGCAGCTTGGGTGGAAACACCATATATTTT.

The V gene is TRBV27, the J gene TRBJ1-5; D is uncertain. Deletions cut 8 bases from V and 0 bases from J, with 20 bases between. Germline V CDR1 and CDR2: MNHEY, SMNVEV (reference sequence). This CDR3 comprises 17 residues. As DNA, the CDR3 is TGTGCCAGCGTAACCCTTCGAGAGGGATATAGCAATCAGCCCCAGCATTTT. Translating gives CASVTLREGYSNQPQHF.

This chain links TRBV4-1 with TRBJ1-4; no definite D call. The V gene's germline CDR1 is MGHRA and CDR2 YSYEKL. Trimming cost V 4 bases and J 4 bases, with 10 bases left between them. This CDR3 has 14 residues. The CDR3 nucleotides are TGCGCCAGCAGCCTCCGGGCCCTTAATGAAAAACTGTTTTTT. Its translation: CASSLRALNEKLFF.